This T cell receptor (beta chain) was captured in a study of blood T cell repertoires in COVID-19. Study-level information: Samples came from the United States, Italy and Spain, spanning acute and convalescent COVID-19. In each case, the material was cDNA or gDNA derived from T cells, B-cell-depleted T cells, or PBMCs.

Original handling: It was from reference gene primer amplification that nucleated cell counts were estimated. Data came from immunoSEQ multiplex PCR; TCRdb stores just in-frame clones and leaves some out. V, J and clone size reflect that table, while D and trimming were determined from the DNA. The data show roughly 340,000 clones, with roughly 90% seen just once and less than 3.5% held by the top ten. Patients from Seattle were sampled longitudinally, starting during active infection. Trimming cost V 5 bases and J 8 bases; bases outside gene matches: 4. In germline, CDR1 is SEHNR, CDR2 FQNEAQ (reference sequence). CDR3 length equals 12 residues.

What was sequenced was peripheral blood. The receptor's source is a young woman with COVID-19, enrolled during active disease. The J gene is TRBJ1-2, the V gene TRBV7-9, with 8 bases identical to TRBD1. The CDR3 reads CASSQGQGGYTF. Written as DNA, the CDR3 is TGTGCCAGCAGCCAAGGACAGGGAGGCTACACCTTC.